The entry below gives a single TCR beta chain sequence along with its context. This sample was included in a study of blood T cell repertoires in COVID-19. In the study overall: Samples taken during acute and convalescent COVID-19 were collected in the United States, Italy and Spain. T cells, B-cell-depleted T cells, or PBMCs provided the cDNA or gDNA that served as material.

The CDR3 runs 13 residues. Germline V gene sequence: CDR1 MDHEN, CDR2 SYDVKM. The V and J ends lost 5 bases and 9 bases, in that order; junction bases with no gene match: 9. Per the original methods: Nucleated cell counts were estimated from reference gene primer amplification. The method was immunoSEQ multiplex PCR; TCRdb's version includes in-frame clones alone and lacks a portion of them. V, J and clone size are those of that table, while D and trimming were read from the DNA. The repertoire holds under 450,000 clones, with more than 70% as singletons. Seattle cases were enrolled at active infection and followed longitudinally.

This TCR derives from a woman between 50 and 59 years old with COVID-19, enrolled during active disease. V usage is TRBV28 and J usage is TRBJ1-1, with 7 bases lining up with TRBD1. The sequenced material came from peripheral blood. CDR3 DNA sequence: TGTGCCAGCAGTCGTTCGGACAGGCCTCAAGCTTTCTTT. This sequence encodes CASSRSDRPQAFF.